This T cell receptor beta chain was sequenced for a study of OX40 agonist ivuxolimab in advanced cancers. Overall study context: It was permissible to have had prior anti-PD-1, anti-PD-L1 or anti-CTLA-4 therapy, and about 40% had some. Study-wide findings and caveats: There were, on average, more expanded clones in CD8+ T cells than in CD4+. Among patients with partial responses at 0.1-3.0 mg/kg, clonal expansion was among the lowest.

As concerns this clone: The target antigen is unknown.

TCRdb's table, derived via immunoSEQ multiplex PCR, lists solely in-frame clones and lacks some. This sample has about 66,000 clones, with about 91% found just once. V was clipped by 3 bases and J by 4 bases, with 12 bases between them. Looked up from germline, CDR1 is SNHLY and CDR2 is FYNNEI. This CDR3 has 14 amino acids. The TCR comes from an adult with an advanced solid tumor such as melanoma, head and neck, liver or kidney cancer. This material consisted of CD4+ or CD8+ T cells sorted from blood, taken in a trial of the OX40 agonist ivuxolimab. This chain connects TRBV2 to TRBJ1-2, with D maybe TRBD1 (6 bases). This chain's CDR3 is CASSDRGASYGYTF. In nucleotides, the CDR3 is TGTGCCAGCAGTGATCGGGGGGCGAGCTATGGCTACACCTTC. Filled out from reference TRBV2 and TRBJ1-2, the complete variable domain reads EPEVTQTPSHQVTQMGQEVILRCVPISNHLYFYWYRQILGQKVEFLVSFYNNEISEKSEIFDDQFSVERPDGSNFTLKIRSTKLEDSAMYFCASSDRGASYGYTFGSGTRLTVV.